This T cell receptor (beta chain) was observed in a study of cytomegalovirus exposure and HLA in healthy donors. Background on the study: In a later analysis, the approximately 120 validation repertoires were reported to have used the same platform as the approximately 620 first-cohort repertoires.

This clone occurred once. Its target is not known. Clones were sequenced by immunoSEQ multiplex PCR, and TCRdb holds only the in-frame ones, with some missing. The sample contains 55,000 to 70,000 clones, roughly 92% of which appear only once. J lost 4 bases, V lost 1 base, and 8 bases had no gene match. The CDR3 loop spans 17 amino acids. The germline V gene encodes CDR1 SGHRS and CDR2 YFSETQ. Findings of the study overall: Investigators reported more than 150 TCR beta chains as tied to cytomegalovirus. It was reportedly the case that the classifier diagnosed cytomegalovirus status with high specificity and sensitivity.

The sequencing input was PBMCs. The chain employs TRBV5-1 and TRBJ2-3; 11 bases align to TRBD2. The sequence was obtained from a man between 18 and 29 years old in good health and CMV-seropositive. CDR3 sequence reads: CASSLTPLAGGADTQYF. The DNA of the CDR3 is TGCGCCAGCAGCTTGACCCCGCTAGCGGGAGGTGCAGATACGCAGTATTTT.